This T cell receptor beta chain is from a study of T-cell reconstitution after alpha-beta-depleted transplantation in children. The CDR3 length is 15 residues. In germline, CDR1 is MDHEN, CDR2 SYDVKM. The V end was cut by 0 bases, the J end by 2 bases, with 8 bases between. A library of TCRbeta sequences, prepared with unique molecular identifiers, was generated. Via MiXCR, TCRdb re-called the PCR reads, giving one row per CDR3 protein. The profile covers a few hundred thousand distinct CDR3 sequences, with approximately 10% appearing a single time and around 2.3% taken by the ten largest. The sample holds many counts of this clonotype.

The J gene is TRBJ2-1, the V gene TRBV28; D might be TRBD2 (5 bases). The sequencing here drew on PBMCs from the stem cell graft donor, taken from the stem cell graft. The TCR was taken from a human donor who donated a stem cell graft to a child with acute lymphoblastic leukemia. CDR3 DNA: TGTGCCAGCAGTTTATGGGGAGTCGCCTACAATGAGCAGTTCTTC. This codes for CASSLWGVAYNEQFF.